This T cell receptor (beta chain) stems from a study of beta chain features in type 1 diabetes. There are 19 residues in the CDR3. Germline V gives CDR1 SGHAT, CDR2 FQNNGV. V lost 0 bases, J lost 3 bases, and 13 bases stayed unmatched. Since all of the isolated RNA was reverse transcribed, expressed TCRB transcripts were what got sequenced. Data came from immunoSEQ multiplex PCR; TCRdb stores just in-frame clones and leaves some out. The data hold 300,000 or so clones, with approximately 8% observed a single time. The chain couples TRBV11-2 to TRBJ2-1; 8 nucleotides line up with TRBD2. This TCR derives from a woman younger than 30 in good health. The sample taken for sequencing was central memory CD4+ T cells from blood. CDR3 protein: CASSLDFVTSGGIYNEQFF. Written as DNA, the CDR3 is TGTGCCAGCAGCTTAGATTTCGTTACTAGCGGAGGAATCTACAATGAGCAGTTCTTC.